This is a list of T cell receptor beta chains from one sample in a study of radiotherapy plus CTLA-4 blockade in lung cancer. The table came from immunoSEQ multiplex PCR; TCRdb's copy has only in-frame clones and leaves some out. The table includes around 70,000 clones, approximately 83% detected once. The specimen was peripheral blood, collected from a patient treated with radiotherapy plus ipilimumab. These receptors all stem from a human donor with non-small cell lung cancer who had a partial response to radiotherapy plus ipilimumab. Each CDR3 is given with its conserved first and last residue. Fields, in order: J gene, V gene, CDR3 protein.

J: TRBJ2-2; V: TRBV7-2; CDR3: CASSLEFGTGELFF
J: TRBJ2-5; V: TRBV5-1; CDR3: CASIPSVAGYQETQYF
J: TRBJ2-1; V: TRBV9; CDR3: CASSVGGLAYNEQFF
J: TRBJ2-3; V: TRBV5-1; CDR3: CASSLLAGGSTDTQYF
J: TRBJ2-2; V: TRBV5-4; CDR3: CASSLELAGANTGELFF
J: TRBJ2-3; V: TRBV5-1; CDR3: CASSQQSGSAADTQYF
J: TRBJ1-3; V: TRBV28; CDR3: CASSFLLVSGNTIYF
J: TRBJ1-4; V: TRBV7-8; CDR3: CASSLARRGRIIEKLFF
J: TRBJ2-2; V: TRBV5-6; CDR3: CASSFQLAGGVSGELFF
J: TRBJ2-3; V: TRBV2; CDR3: CASSAGLAGVYPRTDTQYF
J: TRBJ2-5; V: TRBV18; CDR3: CASSRDRKETQYF
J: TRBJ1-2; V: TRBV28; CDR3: CAIPSASRYGYTF
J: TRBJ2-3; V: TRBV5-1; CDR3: CASSSGGRSTDTQYF
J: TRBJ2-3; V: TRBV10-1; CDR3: CASSVPSGSTDTQYF
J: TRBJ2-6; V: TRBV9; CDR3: CASSVRRLAGGPGHSGANVLTF
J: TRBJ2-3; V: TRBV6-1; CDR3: CASSEVPGTDTQYF
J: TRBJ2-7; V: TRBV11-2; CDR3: CASRLGGTGTGSEQYF
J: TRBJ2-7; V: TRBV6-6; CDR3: CASSLWDKEQYF
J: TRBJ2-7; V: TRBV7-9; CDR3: CASSLASGRPNEQYF
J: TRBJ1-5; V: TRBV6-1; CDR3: CASSDQQGFNQPQHF
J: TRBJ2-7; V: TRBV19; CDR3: CASTFGTGFYEQYF
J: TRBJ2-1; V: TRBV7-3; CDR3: CASSLLGGDNEQFF
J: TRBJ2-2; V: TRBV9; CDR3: CASSLRLAGVGGELFF
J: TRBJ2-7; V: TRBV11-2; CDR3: CASSRLGQGTSYEQYF
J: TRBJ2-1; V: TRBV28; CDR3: CASSLVDEQFF
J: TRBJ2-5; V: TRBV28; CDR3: CASSPAGRYQETQYF
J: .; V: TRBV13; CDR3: CASSLEGDREQYF
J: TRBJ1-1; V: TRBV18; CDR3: CASSPDRAEAFF
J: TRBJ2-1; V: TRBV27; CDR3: CASSSQGRNEQFF
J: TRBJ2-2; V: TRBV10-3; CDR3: CAITPDRINTGELFF
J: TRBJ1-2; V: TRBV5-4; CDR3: CASSKGDRFSTF
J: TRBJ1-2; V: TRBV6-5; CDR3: CASSQGGSYGYTF
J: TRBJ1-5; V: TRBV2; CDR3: CASREDRAGNQPQHF
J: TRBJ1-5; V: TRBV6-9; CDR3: CASSFNDRTHNQPQHF
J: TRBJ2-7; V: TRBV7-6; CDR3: CASSLAVASYEQYF
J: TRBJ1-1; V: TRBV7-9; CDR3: CASSPDYPTGGTEAFF
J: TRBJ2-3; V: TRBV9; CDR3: CASSVGLAASTDTQYF
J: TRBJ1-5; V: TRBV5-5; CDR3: CASSLEGVNSNQPQHF
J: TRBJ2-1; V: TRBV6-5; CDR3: CASSFSGTSGIGEQFF
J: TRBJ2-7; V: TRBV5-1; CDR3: CASSTLSGPTYEQYF
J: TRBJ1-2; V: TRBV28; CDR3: CASSLAQGYYGYTF
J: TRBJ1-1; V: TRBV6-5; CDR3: CASSYTPGQLNTEAFF
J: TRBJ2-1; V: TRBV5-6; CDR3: CASSLPKRSSYNEQFF
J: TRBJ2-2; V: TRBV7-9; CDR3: CASSKTGSNTGELFF
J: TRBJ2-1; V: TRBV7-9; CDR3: CASSDGTSGSSYNEQFF
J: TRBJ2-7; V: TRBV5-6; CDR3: CASSSRTSGPYEQYF
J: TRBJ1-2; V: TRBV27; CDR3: CASSYKASDYGYTF
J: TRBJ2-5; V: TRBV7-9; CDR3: CASSLGDYLKETQYF
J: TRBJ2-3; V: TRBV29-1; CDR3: CSVLKPTSTDTQYF
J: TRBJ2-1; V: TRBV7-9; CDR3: CASSLARVAGEVHEQFF
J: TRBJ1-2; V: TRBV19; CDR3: CASRVRGQYGDGYTF
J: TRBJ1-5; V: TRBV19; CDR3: CASTVRGSGNQPQHF
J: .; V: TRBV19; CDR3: CASRQFPGQGIDEQYF
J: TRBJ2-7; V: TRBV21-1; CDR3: CASSNPWGEDEQYF
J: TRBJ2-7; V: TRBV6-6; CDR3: CASRGTSGSYEQYF